Listed here are 2 T cell receptor beta chains from one sample, sequenced in a study of shared clonotypes between healthy human individuals. Selected positively for CCR7 and CD45RO-negative, naive CD8 cells excluded terminally differentiated effector memory CD45RA+ cells. Sequenced by immunoSEQ multiplex PCR; TCRdb stores in-frame clones only, minus some. The table includes around 2.1 million clones, about 93% detected once. The material sequenced was naive CD8+ T cells from PBMCs. The source is a man between 18 and 29 years old in good health. Some clones in this sample may be carry-over from other donors' samples.

This clone occurred once. V is TRBV27 and J is TRBJ2-7; possibly TRBD1 for D (6 bases). This CDR3 contains 14 residues. Trimming shortened V by 4 bases and J by 4 bases, and 14 bases separated the two germline ends. Germline V CDR1 and CDR2: MNHEY, SMNVEV (reference sequence). This chain's CDR3 is CASSSYRERYEQYF. The CDR3 nucleotides read TGTGCCAGCAGTTCTTACAGGGAACGTTACGAGCAGTACTTC.

In the case of this clone: At the DNA level, this CDR3 is encoded by other sequences in the same sample as well. The V and J genes are TRBV27 and TRBJ2-1; 8 bases agree with TRBD1. CDR1 is MNHEY and CDR2 is SMNVEV in the germline V gene (reference sequence). The CDR3 is 14 amino acids. V was pared by 6 bases and J by 1 base, with 2 bases of the junction left unmatched. CDR3 amino acids: CASSTGGSYNEQFF. The CDR3, as DNA: TGTGCCAGCAGCACAGGGGGATCCTACAATGAGCAGTTCTTC.